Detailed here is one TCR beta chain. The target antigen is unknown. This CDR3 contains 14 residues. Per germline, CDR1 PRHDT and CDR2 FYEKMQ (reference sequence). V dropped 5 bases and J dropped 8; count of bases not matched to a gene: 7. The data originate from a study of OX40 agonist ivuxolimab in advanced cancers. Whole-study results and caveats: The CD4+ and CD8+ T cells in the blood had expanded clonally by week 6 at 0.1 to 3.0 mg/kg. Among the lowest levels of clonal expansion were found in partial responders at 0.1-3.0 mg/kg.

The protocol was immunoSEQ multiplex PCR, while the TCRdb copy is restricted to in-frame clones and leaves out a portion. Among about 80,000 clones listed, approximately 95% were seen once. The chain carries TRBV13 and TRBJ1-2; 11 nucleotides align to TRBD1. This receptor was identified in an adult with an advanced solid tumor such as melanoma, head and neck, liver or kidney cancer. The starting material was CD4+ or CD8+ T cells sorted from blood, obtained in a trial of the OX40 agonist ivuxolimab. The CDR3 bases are TGTGCCAGCAGCGTGGGACAGGGGGATGACGGCTACACCTTC. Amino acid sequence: CASSVGQGDDGYTF.